The source of this T cell receptor beta chain is a study of beta chain features in type 1 diabetes. In the study overall: Age, gender and cell yields were similar between patients and healthy donors. General study findings and limits: PCR may have favored shorter templates equally in patients and controls. Moderate yet significant TCRB CDR3 shortening was seen in Type 1 diabetes patients in all four CD4+ subsets. Across patients, naive, central memory and Treg TCRB repertoires exhibited apparently greater similarity than was observed across healthy donors.

The CDR3 is 11 residues long. Germline V gene data show CDR1 as GTSNPN and CDR2 as SVGIG (reference sequence). The authors reverse transcribed all of the isolated RNA, so sequencing captured expressed TCRB transcripts. Only in-frame clones appear in the TCRdb table, and some are missing; sequencing was by immunoSEQ multiplex PCR. This table has hundreds of thousands of clones, around 15% appearing once. This clone was seen more than once but under ten times. What it binds is unknown. Purity exceeded 98% in all sorted populations. The specimen sequenced was naive CD4+ T cells from blood. This receptor was obtained from a man aged 18 to 35 with type 1 diabetes. The V gene is TRBV30, the J gene TRBJ2-5; D gene ambiguous. The J call is uncertain, as TRBJ2-7 better fits the DNA end. CDR3 DNA: TGTGCCTGGAGTAATGCCTACGAGCAGTACTTC. It codes for CAWSNAYEQYF.